At least ten counts were recorded for the clone carrying this TCR beta chain. Hyperthyroidism in the patients, aged 18 to 65, was newly diagnosed and under 2 months in duration. CDR1 and CDR2 (germline): MNHEY, SMNVEV (reference sequence). The CDR3 is 15 amino acids. Trimming removed 6 bases at V and 3 bases at J, with 17 bases between. Amplified regions were TCR beta CDR3 sequences from RNA transcripts. TCR CDR3 underwent first-round RT-PCR with the HTBI primer set. TCRdb used MiXCR to reprocess the multiplex PCR reads, holding one entry per CDR3 protein. The sample has about 180,000 distinct CDR3 sequences; over 15% are singletons. These data come from a study of T cells in Graves' hyperthyroidism and ophthalmopathy.

This TCR was recovered from a woman between 50 and 59 years old with Graves' hyperthyroidism. Sequenced: blood. The rearrangement links TRBV27 to TRBJ1-1; D gene unclear. CDR3 sequence reads: CASSLTAGSHTEAFF. Here the CDR3 DNA reads TGTGCCAGCAGCCTAACAGCCGGGTCGCACACTGAAGCTTTCTTT.